One TCR beta chain is described in this entry. This clone was observed once. Its recognized antigen is unknown. Base quality data are lacking; no much larger clone is found one base away. TCRbeta CDR3 regions were amplified from genomic DNA using the immunoSEQ Assay, a bias-controlled multiplex PCR. The original pipeline was this. Nucleated cell counts per sample were estimated from amplification of reference gene primers within the assay. To quantify the absolute abundance of each unique TCRbeta CDR3 rearrangement, sequence reads were collapsed and filtered. For each sample, productive Simpson clonality was calculated by taking the square root of Simpson's diversity index across productive rearrangements. TCRdb obtained this table from immuneACCESS and retained in-frame rearrangements with V and J assigned. These tables miss some clones; where compared with another copy, unresolved V genes account for less than half of the shortfall, and the remainder is unexplained. That table is the source of V, J and clone size, and D and trimming were worked out from the DNA. The sample records 300,000 to 500,000 clones, 88% of which are singletons. Approximately 2.1% of the sample rests with the top ten.

This sample stems from a study of blood T cell repertoires in COVID-19 (dated by TCRdb to the early 2020s). For the study in its entirety: Samples covering the acute and convalescent phases of COVID-19 were provided by collaborators in the United States, Italy and Spain. The samples were drawn from the first 160 participants of the ongoing ImmuneRACE study and from roughly 1,300 subjects provided by 6 global collaborators. The material from the prospective study consisted of cDNA or gDNA derived from T cells, B-cell-depleted T cells, or PBMCs. Sample metadata almost always included a de-identified subject ID, COVID-19 status, age in years and sex. The repertoires were made available in a free public database intended to serve as a resource for research on the immune response to SARS-CoV-2. The dataset comprised deeply sampled blood TCRbeta repertoires from subjects exposed to, actively infected with, or recovered from COVID-19. HLA class I and class II types, where available, came from metadata supplied by the sample provider rather than from assay-based typing. General study outcomes and caveats: Clinical and demographic metadata were provided uncurated, with the amount varying by source and participant.

Participants in the prospective study were aged roughly 18 to 100 years, lived in under 30 United States geographic areas, and enrolled through a virtual design. In the prospective study, cohorts were assigned on the basis of participant-reported clinical history obtained from a screening survey and a study questionnaire. In the prospective study, whole blood, serum and a nasopharyngeal or oropharyngeal swab were collected from each participant by mobile phlebotomists. Over an approximately 2-month period, participants in the prospective study had the option of providing additional blood draws and questionnaires. Before DNA extraction, prospective study blood samples were shipped either frozen or at room temperature. This TCR derives from a woman aged 35 to 49 with acute COVID-19. Material: PBMCs or T cells enriched from blood (not recorded which).

CDR3 region: CASSLTRQGAQAGTDYTF. The bases are TGTGCCAGCAGCTTAACAAGACAGGGGGCACAAGCGGGGACGGACTACACCTTC. The V and J segments used are TRBV7-8 and TRBJ1-2; 10 bases in between match TRBD1. From the germline V gene, CDR1 is SGHVS and CDR2 is FQNEAQ. Germline trimming: 2 bases from V, 10 bases from J; junction bases outside gene matches: 19. Counted from cysteine to phenylalanine, this CDR3 has 18 amino acids. The entry retains the CDR3 DNA only, 54 bases that are in frame from base 1.